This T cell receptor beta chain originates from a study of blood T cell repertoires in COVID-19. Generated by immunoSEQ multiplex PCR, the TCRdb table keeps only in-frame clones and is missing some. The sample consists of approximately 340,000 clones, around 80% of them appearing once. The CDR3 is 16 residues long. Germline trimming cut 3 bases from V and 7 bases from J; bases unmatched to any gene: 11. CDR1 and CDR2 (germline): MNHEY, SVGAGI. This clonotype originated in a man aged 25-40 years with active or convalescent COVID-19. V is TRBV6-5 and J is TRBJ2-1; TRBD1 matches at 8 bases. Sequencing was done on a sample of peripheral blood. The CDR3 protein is CASSYPWTGITNEQFF. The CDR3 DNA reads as TGTGCCAGCAGTTATCCGTGGACAGGGATAACGAATGAGCAGTTCTTC.